The text below deals with one T cell receptor (beta chain). This CDR3 contains 15 residues. The germline CDR1 and CDR2 sequences are KGHSH and LQKENI. Trimming removed 4 bases at V and 0 bases at J, with 9 bases between. These data originate in a study of blood T cell repertoires in COVID-19. At the level of the study: T cells, B-cell-depleted T cells, or PBMCs supplied cDNA or gDNA.

This table comes from immunoSEQ multiplex PCR, and its TCRdb copy is limited to in-frame clones, with some not included. The sample records approximately 200,000 clones, about 81% being singletons. Either two negative PCRs, clearance, or symptom resolution qualified Cohort 3 donors as recovered. This clonotype originated in a man aged 40-49 years who had recovered from COVID-19. The sequenced sample was PBMCs or T cells enriched from blood (not recorded which). The rearrangement uses TRBV18 and TRBJ1-4; D might be TRBD1 (5 bases). CDR3: CASSLTVATNEKLFF. Here the CDR3 DNA reads TGTGCCAGCTCACTGACAGTTGCAACTAATGAAAAACTGTTTTTT.